The present entry profiles one TCR beta chain with its context. This clonotype was recorded at least ten times. It has no known antigen specificity. Base qualities were left out, and no much larger clone turns up one base away. The entry originates in a study of regulatory T cells in long-lasting Graves disease listed by TCRdb under 2021. Concerning the study at large: In the newly diagnosed Graves' disease group, patients had been taking antithyroid drugs for less than 3 months. Patients with persistent Graves' disease were compared with patients with newly diagnosed Graves' disease using TCR sequencing and RNA sequencing of peripheral blood. TCR sequencing covered some 13 persistent and around 20 newly diagnosed Graves' disease patients, about 35 samples in total. The study took place in China and was registered as a clinical trial.

Reading the label with the study, this specimen's time point is: newly diagnosed GD, antithyroid drugs for less than 3 months. RNA was extracted from PBMCs in TRIzol for both TCR sequencing and RNA sequencing. The diagnosis of Graves' disease followed American Thyroid Association guidelines. Patients were recruited from an endocrinology department in Xi'an, China. Each patient gave around 9 milliliters of peripheral blood, collected in an EDTA anticoagulant tube. Ficoll Paque Plus density gradient separation was used to isolate PBMCs, and no further T cell sorting was done. An Agilent 2100 Bioanalyzer and agarose gel were used to assess RNA quality, and a NanoDrop 2000 was used to measure RNA concentration. Library generation was performed with multiplex PCR. Instrument on record: Illumina HiSeq 4000. To build TCR beta libraries, CDR3 regions were amplified by Arm-PCR using iRepertoire HTBI primers. PCR products were gel purified before sequencing. On the study's bioinformatics: A total of fewer than 80 TRBV and 14 TRBJ segments were identified across samples and were used for gene usage analysis of CDR3 amino acid clonotypes. COPE and FqMerger were used to merge the filtered high-quality paired reads into contigs. BLAST was used to align contigs to IMGT TRBV, TRBD and TRBJ reference genes, with CDR3 defined following IMGT. Highly expanded clones were defined as clonotypes with a frequency above 0.1%. Shannon entropy was used to measure repertoire diversity, and the Gini coefficient was used to measure V-J evenness. A clonotype was considered public if more than one individual shared it. TCRdb applied fastp at Q25 and MiXCR to the public reads, then kept only in-frame beta chains. Identical CDR3 proteins give one entry, which carries the most common genes and DNA. The V and J calls reflect TCRdb's pipeline rather than the authors' work. For this sample there are 400,000 to 500,000 distinct CDR3 sequences; approximately 14% appear just once. The ten largest account for approximately 15% of the sample.

The study at large found these results: Patients with persistent disease shared more public clonotypes (fewer than 3,000) than newly diagnosed patients did (roughly 970). TRBV28, TRBJ1-2 and TRBJ2-5 were preferentially used in persistent disease, while TRBV20-1 and TRBJ2-1 were favored in newly diagnosed disease. Sequencing and analysis were limited to the TCR beta chain. Compared with newly diagnosed patients, patients with persistent Graves' disease had lower TCR Shannon entropy and fewer highly expanded clones, which suggests clonal expansion. The small sample size was acknowledged by the authors as a limitation that may reduce accuracy. Because the primary lesion, thyroid tissue, could not be accessed, the study looked at peripheral blood alone.

From its cysteine to its phenylalanine, the CDR3 spans 13 amino acids. Only the CDR3 part of the read is kept: 39 bases, read in frame from the first base. The germline V gene provides CDR1 KGHSH and CDR2 LQKENI. Trimming removed 2 bases from V and 4 bases from J, leaving 9 bases between the germline ends. This sample also appeared in a second study, on T cells in Graves' hyperthyroidism and ophthalmopathy. Drawing on the second study: Stable Graves' hyperthyroidism was defined as no progression to ophthalmopathy during 18 months of follow-up. Hyperthyroidism patients were newly diagnosed, had a disease duration of under 2 months, and were aged 18 to 65 years. Patients with uncontrolled infections, other autoimmune diseases, pregnancy or lactation were excluded. Diagnoses relied on clinical symptoms, serum thyroxine and TRAb, thyroid ultrasound and orbital computed tomography. For the first round of RT-PCR on the TCR CDR3, the HTBI primer set was used together with the Qiagen OneStep RT-PCR kit. Most expanded thyroid clonotypes (frequency above 0.001) were also detected in blood, a finding suggesting that blood repertoires may reflect thyroid immune responses. Ophthalmopathy was separated from stable hyperthyroidism by a 13 V-J signature model, with roughly 88% sensitivity and 81% to 82% specificity obtained in cross-validation and 80%/75% obtained in testing. During validation, the model predicted progression to ophthalmopathy a median of approximately 7 months ahead of onset, with almost 71% sensitivity and around 73% specificity. To identify TCR V-J signatures that set the groups apart, the researchers used a discovery cohort of about a hundred patients, made up of around 42 with Graves' ophthalmopathy and 57 with stable Graves' hyperthyroidism. An independent validation cohort of under 20 hyperthyroidism patients and roughly 16 patients who later progressed to ophthalmopathy tested prospective prediction of ophthalmopathy. The roughly 91 discovery patients were randomly split 7:3 into training and test sets. Thyroid tissue and blood T-cell repertoires from roughly six Graves' hyperthyroidism patients were also compared in the study. Once sampling was done, hyperthyroidism patients were given methimazole at a starting dose of 30 mg daily, whereas ophthalmopathy patients were given high-dose intravenous methylprednisolone. Libraries were constructed in a second round of multiplex PCR, after which size selection and purification were carried out. Sequencing of the libraries was done on an Illumina HiSeq2000 using paired-end 100 bp reads. SOAPnuke was used to process the raw data, with reads discarded if the reads contained adapters or uncalled bases, had a mean Phred below 15, or lacked an exact constant-primer or identifier match. High-quality paired reads were merged with COPE v1.2.5, and unique nucleotide sequences were defined as clonotypes. MiTCR v1.1 was used to align the clonotypes against IMGT TRBV, TRBD and TRBJ reference segments. The analysis was restricted to V-J combinations with a frequency above 0.0001, which together covered about 99% of the repertoires. A TCS score was defined as the ratio of F50 (clonal expansion) to E x V (chaos), with BLOSUM62-based TCRdist applied between CDR3 peptides within each V-J. Welch's t-statistics and random forest reduced 500 to 550 V-J features to roughly 13, which were used in a naive Bayes classifier (R e1071). No statistical method was used to fix the sample size in advance, and group allocation was not hidden from the investigators. According to the paper, TCR Vbeta CDR3 sequencing was carried out on over 130 peripheral blood samples, which came from under 50 ophthalmopathy, around 74 hyperthyroidism and 17 progressor patients.

This material consisted of peripheral blood mononuclear cells (PBMCs), taken at new diagnosis, from a patient treated with antithyroid drugs. The sequence derives from a woman aged 50 to 60 with Graves disease. Donor details come from another sample of the same person, matched by shared clones. The sequence joins TRBV18 to TRBJ2-7; no D gene is confidently identified. The DNA sequence follows: TGTGCCAGCTCACCAGGGCCGGGTTACGAGCAGTACTTC. It specifies CASSPGPGYEQYF.